Given below is one T cell receptor (beta chain) in context. This specimen comes from a study of blood T cell repertoires in COVID-19. Study-wide context: The analysed material was cDNA or gDNA that came from T cells, B-cell-depleted T cells, or PBMCs.

Under the authors' procedure: The assay estimated nucleated cells by amplifying reference gene primers. Some clones are missing from TCRdb's copy, which holds only in-frame ones; the method was immunoSEQ multiplex PCR. V, J and clone size are taken as reported in that table, and D and trimming were inferred from the DNA itself. This sample has approximately 350,000 clones, with roughly nine tenths found just once. The sequenced sample consisted of peripheral blood. The receptor was isolated from a man aged 35-49 years with acute or convalescent COVID-19.

The CDR3 DNA is TGTGCCAGCAGCTTTACCCTCCAGGGCACCGGGGAGCTGTTTTTT. This sequence encodes CASSFTLQGTGELFF. The rearrangement links TRBV11-2 to TRBJ2-2; maybe TRBD1 (5 bases). Per the germline V gene, CDR1 is SGHAT and CDR2 is FQNNGV. V lost 3 bases to trimming and J lost 4 bases, with 12 bases between them. The CDR3 length is 15 residues. Looking up the rest from reference TRBV11-2 and TRBJ2-2 gives the full variable domain: EAGVAQSPRYKIIEKRQSVAFWCNPISGHATLYWYQQILGQGPKLLIQFQNNGVVDDSQLPKDRFSAERLKGVDSTLKIQPAKLEDSAVYLCASSFTLQGTGELFFGEGSRLTVL.